The rows below give T cell receptor beta chains drawn from one sample of a study of cytomegalovirus exposure and HLA in healthy donors. Clones were sequenced by immunoSEQ multiplex PCR, and TCRdb holds only the in-frame ones, with some missing. The repertoire holds about 120,000 clones, about 86% seen once, with 3% to 4% in the top ten. Sequencing was performed on PBMCs. The receptor source for this set is a woman aged 25 to 39 in good health and CMV-seronegative. The CDR3 runs from the conserved cysteine through the conserved F or W. D genes are given only for firm matches. Size is omitted from some rows. Given values are once, few, many or a class for expanded clones.

V	size	D	J	DNA	CDR3
TRBV2	few	TRBD2	TRBJ2-5	TGTGCCAGCAGTGAACCGGGACTAGCGGGAGGAGAGACCCAGTACTTC	CASSEPGLAGGETQYF
TRBV27	.	TRBD2	TRBJ2-3	TGTGCCAGCATCAGACTAGCGGGAGACGGGACAGATACGCAGTATTTT	CASIRLAGDGTDTQYF
TRBV10-1	once	.	TRBJ2-5	TGCGCCAGCAGCCGGAGGGAAGAGACCCAGTACTTC	CASSRREETQYF
TRBV5-1	.	.	TRBJ2-5	TGCGCCAGCAGCTTGCTTCAGGAAGAGACCCAGTACTTC	CASSLLQEETQYF
TRBV2	few	TRBD1	TRBJ1-4	TGTGCCAGCAGTGAAGCGTTGGGACAGGGTGAAAAACTGTTTTTT	CASSEALGQGEKLFF
TRBV6-1	.	TRBD2	TRBJ2-5	TGTGCCAGCAGTGATTTTCAGCGGGATCAAGAGACCCAGTACTTC	CASSDFQRDQETQYF
TRBV19	.	.	TRBJ2-1	TGTGCCAGTAGGACCTCGGGACTCCCATCGAGCAATGAGCAGTTCTTC	CASRTSGLPSSNEQFF
TRBV5-1	.	TRBD1	TRBJ2-4	TGCGCCAGCAGCCAGGGACAGGGGGCTATTCAGTACTTC	CASSQGQGAIQYF
TRBV28	.	.	TRBJ2-7	TGTGCCAGCAGAAGGACAGATTACGAGCAGTACTTC	CASRRTDYEQYF
TRBV5-6	.	TRBD2	TRBJ2-7	TGTGCCAGCAGCTGGACCCCGAGCGGGGTCGAGCAGTACTTC	CASSWTPSGVEQYF
TRBV7-2	.	.	TRBJ2-1	TGTGCCAGCAGCTTAGACGAGGGAGACGGGCAGTTCTTC	CASSLDEGDGQFF
TRBV5-8	.	.	TRBJ2-1	TGTGCCAGCAGCTTGGTTCGTCCGCTAGGTGAGCAGTTCTTC	CASSLVRPLGEQFF
TRBV27	once	.	TRBJ2-7	TGTGCCACCGGCCGCGGGGAGTCTTACGAGCAGTACTTC	CATGRGESYEQYF
TRBV28	.	.	TRBJ1-1	TGTGCCAGCAGTTTAGAGGTACTGAACACTGAAGCTTTCTTT	CASSLEVLNTEAFF
TRBV13	.	TRBD1	TRBJ2-1	TGTGCCAGCAGATCGACAGGGGGCGAGGGAGGGACCTACAATGAGCAGTTCTTC	CASRSTGGEGGTYNEQFF
TRBV19	few	.	TRBJ1-4	TGTGCCAGTAGTTTCCAGGGAAACGAAAAACTGTTTTTT	CASSFQGNEKLFF
TRBV19	.	TRBD2	TRBJ2-7	TGTGCCAGTAGTATACTAGCGGGAGGGAGCTCCTACGAGCAGTACTTC	CASSILAGGSSYEQYF
TRBV27	.	.	TRBJ2-7	TGTGCCAGCACTAGTACGGGTTCGGGTGCGGGCGAGCAGTACTTC	CASTSTGSGAGEQYF
TRBV14	.	TRBD2	TRBJ2-1	TGTGCCAGCAGCCAAGGAGTAACTAGCGGGAGGTCCTACAATGAGCAGTTCTTC	CASSQGVTSGRSYNEQFF
TRBV7-2	.	TRBD2	TRBJ2-5	TGTGCCAGCAGCTTAGGGGGACTAGCGGGAGGAGGTCAAGAGACCCAGTACTTC	CASSLGGLAGGGQETQYF
TRBV18	.	TRBD1	TRBJ2-7	TGTGCCAGCTCACCGGGACAGGGGGCCTACTCGGAGCAGTACTTC	CASSPGQGAYSEQYF
TRBV25-1	.	TRBD1	TRBJ1-3	TGTGCCAGCAGTGAAGCAGGGGGTGGAAACACCATATATTTT	CASSEAGGGNTIYF
TRBV18	.	.	TRBJ1-1	TGTGCCAGCTCACCAGATGGGTCGGGCAGGGTGGATACTGAAGCTTTCTTT	CASSPDGSGRVDTEAFF
TRBV27	.	TRBD2	TRBJ2-2	TGTGCCAGCAGTTTACGGCGGGAGGTGACCGGGGAGCTGTTTTTT	CASSLRREVTGELFF
TRBV5-1	.	.	TRBJ2-1	TGCGCCAGCAGCTTAACAGGATACAATGAGCAGTTCTTC	CASSLTGYNEQFF
TRBV28	.	.	TRBJ2-7	TGTGCCAGCAGTTTATTGGGGCACGAGCAGTACTTC	CASSLLGHEQYF
TRBV18	.	TRBD1	TRBJ1-1	TGTGCCAGCTCAAATCGACAGGGCCAGAACACTGAAGCTTTCTTT	CASSNRQGQNTEAFF
TRBV18	.	.	TRBJ2-7	TGTGCCAGCTCATACGGGAGAATCTACGAGCAGTACTTC	CASSYGRIYEQYF
TRBV7-2	.	.	TRBJ1-5	TGTGCCAGCACCCAGGGGAATCAGCCCCAGCATTTT	CASTQGNQPQHF
TRBV10-3	.	.	TRBJ1-1	TGTGCCATCAGGGGGGGGTCCGGAGGGAACACTGAAGCTTTCTTT	CAIRGGSGGNTEAFF
TRBV19	.	.	TRBJ2-3	TGTGCCAGTAGTATGCTCAGTCTAGGCACAGATACGCAGTATTTT	CASSMLSLGTDTQYF
TRBV27	.	.	TRBJ1-2	TGTGCCAGCAGTTCCCCCTCGTTAGCTAACTATGGCTACACCTTC	CASSSPSLANYGYTF
TRBV6-6	few	TRBD1	TRBJ2-7	TGTGCCAGCAGTCCCCGACAGGGGGCTGCCTACGAGCAGTACTTC	CASSPRQGAAYEQYF
TRBV7-9	.	.	TRBJ1-2	TGTGCCAGCAGCTTAATTGTGCGTCCCGAGCGGGACTTGGGCTACACCTTC	CASSLIVRPERDLGYTF
TRBV25-1	.	.	TRBJ2-5	TGTGCCAGCAGGGCCCCAGGAGGGAGTGAGGAGACCCAGTACTTC	CASRAPGGSEETQYF
TRBV10-1	.	TRBD2	TRBJ2-1	TGCGCCAGCAGTTCTAGCGGAAACAATGAGCAGTTCTTC	CASSSSGNNEQFF
TRBV6-5	.	TRBD1	TRBJ1-1	TGTGCCAGCAGGAAGACAGGGACGAACACTGAAGCTTTCTTT	CASRKTGTNTEAFF
TRBV4-3	.	TRBD1	TRBJ2-7	TGCGCCAGCAGCCAAGACGGGACAGGAACCTACGAGCAGTACTTC	CASSQDGTGTYEQYF
TRBV19	.	.	TRBJ2-5	TGTGCCAGCTTTTGGGGGCGCTTGTTAAATGAGACCCAGTACTTC	CASFWGRLLNETQYF
TRBV6-4	few	TRBD2	TRBJ2-1	TGTGCCAGCAGTGAGCGGGAGAACTACAATGAGCAGTTCTTC	CASSERENYNEQFF
TRBV9	.	.	TRBJ1-3	TGTGCCAGCAGCGTAATCCGGCGGGGGGGTTTCTCTGGAAACACCATATATTTT	CASSVIRRGGFSGNTIYF
TRBV28	.	TRBD1	TRBJ2-7	TGTGCCAGCAGCATCGGGACAGGGGAATTCTACGAGCAGTACTTC	CASSIGTGEFYEQYF
TRBV5-1	.	TRBD2	TRBJ2-7	TGCGCCAGCAGCCAAACTAGCGGGAGTACGGGTAGGCAGTACTTC	CASSQTSGSTGRQYF
TRBV6-5	.	TRBD1	TRBJ1-2	TGTGCCAGCAGGCGACCGGGACAGGGGGACGGCTACACCTTC	CASRRPGQGDGYTF
TRBV5-4	.	TRBD1	TRBJ2-2	TGTGCCAGCAGCTTGGGACAGGGGATCACCGGGGAGCTGTTTTTT	CASSLGQGITGELFF
TRBV19	.	.	TRBJ1-1	TGTGCCAGTAACACACAGGGATGGGGGGCTTTCTTT	CASNTQGWGAFF
TRBV28	.	.	TRBJ1-1	TGTGCCAGCAGCCCGTACGGTCCGTCGACTGAAGCTTTCTTT	CASSPYGPSTEAFF
TRBV7-9	.	.	TRBJ2-4	TGTGCCAGCAGCGCCAACCTAGTATGGGACATTCAGTACTTC	CASSANLVWDIQYF
TRBV10-3	.	.	TRBJ1-1	TGTGCCATCAGTACAGGAACAAAGAACACTGAAGCTTTCTTT	CAISTGTKNTEAFF
TRBV2	.	.	TRBJ2-1	TGTGCCAGCAGTGAACCGCGACAAAACAATGAGCAGTTCTTC	CASSEPRQNNEQFF